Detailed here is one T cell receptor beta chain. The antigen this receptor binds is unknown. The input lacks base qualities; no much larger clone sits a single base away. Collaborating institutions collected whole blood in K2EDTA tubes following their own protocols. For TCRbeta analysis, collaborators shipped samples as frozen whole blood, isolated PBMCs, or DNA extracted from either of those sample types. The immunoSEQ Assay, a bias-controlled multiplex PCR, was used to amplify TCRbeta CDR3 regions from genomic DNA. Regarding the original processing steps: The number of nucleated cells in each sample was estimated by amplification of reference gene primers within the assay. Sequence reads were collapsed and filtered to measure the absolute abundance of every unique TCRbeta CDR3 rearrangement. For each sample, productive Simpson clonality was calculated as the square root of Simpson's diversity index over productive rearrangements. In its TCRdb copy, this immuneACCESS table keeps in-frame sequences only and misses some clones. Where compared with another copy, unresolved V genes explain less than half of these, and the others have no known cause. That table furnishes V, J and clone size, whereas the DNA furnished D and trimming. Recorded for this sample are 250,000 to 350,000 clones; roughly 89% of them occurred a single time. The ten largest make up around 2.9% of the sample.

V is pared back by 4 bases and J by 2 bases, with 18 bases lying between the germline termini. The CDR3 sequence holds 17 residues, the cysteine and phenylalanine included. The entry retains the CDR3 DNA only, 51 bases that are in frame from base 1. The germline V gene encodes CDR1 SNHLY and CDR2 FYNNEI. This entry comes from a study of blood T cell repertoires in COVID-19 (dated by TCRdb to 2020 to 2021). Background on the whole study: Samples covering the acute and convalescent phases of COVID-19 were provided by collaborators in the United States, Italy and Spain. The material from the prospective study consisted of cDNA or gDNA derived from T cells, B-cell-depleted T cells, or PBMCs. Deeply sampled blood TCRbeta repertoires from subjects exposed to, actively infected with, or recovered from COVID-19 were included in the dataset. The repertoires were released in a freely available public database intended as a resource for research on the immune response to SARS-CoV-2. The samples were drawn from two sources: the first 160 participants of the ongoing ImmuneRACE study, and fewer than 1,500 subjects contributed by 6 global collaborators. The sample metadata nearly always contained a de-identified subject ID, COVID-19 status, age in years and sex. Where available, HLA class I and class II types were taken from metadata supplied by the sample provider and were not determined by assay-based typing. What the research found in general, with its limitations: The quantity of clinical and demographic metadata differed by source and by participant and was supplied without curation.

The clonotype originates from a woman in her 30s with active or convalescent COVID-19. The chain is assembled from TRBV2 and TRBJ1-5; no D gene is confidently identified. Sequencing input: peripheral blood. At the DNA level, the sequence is TGTGCCAGCAGTGTACGCACGGGGTGGCGAGGCAATCAGCCCCAGCATTTT. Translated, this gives CASSVRTGWRGNQPQHF.